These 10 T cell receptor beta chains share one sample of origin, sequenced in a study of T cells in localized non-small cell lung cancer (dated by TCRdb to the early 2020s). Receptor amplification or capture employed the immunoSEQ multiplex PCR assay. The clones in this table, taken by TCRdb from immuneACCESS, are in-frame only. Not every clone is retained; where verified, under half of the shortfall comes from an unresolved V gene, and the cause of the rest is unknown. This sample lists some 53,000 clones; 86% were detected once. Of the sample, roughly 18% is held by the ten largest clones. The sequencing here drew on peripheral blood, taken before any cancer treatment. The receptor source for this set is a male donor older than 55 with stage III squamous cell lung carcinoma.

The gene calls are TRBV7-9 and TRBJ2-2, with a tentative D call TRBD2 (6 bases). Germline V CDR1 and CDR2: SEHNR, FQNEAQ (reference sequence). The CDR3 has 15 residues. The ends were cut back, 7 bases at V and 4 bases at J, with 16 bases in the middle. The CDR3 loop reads CASKTGGSGTGELFF. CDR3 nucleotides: TGTGCCAGCAAAACTGGGGGTAGCGGCACCGGGGAGCTGTTTTTT.

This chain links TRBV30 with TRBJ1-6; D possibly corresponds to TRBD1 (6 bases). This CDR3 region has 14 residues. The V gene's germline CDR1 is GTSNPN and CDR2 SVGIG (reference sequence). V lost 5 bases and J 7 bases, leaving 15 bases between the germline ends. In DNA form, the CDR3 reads TGTGCCTGGGCCCAGGGACAACAGAATTCACCCCTCCACTTT. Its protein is CAWAQGQQNSPLHF.

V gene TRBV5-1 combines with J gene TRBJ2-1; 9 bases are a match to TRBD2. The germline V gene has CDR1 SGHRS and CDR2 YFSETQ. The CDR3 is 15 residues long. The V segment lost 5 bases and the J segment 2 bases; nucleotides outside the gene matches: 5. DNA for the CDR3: TGCGCCAGCAGAACGACTAGCGGTACCTACAATGAGCAGTTCTTC. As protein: CASRTTSGTYNEQFF.

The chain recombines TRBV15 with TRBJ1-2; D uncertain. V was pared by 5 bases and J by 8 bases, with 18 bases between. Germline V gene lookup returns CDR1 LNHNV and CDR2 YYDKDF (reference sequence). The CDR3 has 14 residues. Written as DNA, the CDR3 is TGTGCCACCAGCCCCCTTGCCAGATCTTTCGGCTACACCTTC. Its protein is CATSPLARSFGYTF.

The CDR3 is CASRPGLAGSLQYF. The CDR3 bases are TGTGCCAGCAGACCGGGACTAGCGGGATCTCTGCAGTACTTC. The rearrangement uses TRBV6-5 and TRBJ2-7; 13 bases align to TRBD2. Losses at the gene ends were 6 bases for V and 9 bases for J; bases not matched to a gene: 8. From germline, CDR1 is MNHEY and CDR2 SVGAGI. There are 14 residues in the CDR3.

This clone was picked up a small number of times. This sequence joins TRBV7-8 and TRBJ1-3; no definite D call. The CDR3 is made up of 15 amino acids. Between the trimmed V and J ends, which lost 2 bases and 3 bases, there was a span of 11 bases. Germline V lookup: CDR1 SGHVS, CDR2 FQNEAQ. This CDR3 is CASSLSAALGNTIYF. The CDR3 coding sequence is TGTGCCAGCAGCTTAAGTGCAGCACTTGGAAACACCATATATTTT. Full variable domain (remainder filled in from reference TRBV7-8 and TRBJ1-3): GAGVSQSPRYKVAKRGQDVALRCDPISGHVSLFWYQQALGQGPEFLTYFQNEAQLDKSGLPSDRFFAERPEGSVSTLKIQRTQQEDSAVYLCASSLSAALGNTIYFGEGSWLTVV.

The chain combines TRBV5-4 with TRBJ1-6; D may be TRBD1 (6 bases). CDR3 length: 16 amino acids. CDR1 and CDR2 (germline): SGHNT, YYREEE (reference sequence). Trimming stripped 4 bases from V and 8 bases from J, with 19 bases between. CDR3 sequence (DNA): TGTGCCAGCAGCCTCTTGGACAGAGTGTCGGATTCACCCCTCCACTTT. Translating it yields CASSLLDRVSDSPLHF.

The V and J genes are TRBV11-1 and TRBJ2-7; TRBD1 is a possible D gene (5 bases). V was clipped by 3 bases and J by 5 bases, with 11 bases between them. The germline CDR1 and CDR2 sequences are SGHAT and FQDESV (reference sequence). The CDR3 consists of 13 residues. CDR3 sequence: CASSFTGYHEQYF. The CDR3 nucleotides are TGTGCCAGCAGCTTTACAGGTTATCACGAGCAGTACTTC.

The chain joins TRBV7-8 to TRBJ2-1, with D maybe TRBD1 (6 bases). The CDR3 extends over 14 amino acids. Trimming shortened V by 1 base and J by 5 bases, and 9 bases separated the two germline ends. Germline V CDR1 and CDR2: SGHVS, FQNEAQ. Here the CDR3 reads CASSLVRDNNEQFF. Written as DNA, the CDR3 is TGTGCCAGCAGCTTAGTCCGGGACAACAATGAGCAGTTCTTC.

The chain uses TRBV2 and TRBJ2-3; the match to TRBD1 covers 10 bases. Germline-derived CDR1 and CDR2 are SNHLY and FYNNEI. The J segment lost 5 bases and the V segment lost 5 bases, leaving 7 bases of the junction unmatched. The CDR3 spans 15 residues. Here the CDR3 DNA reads TGTGCCAGCAGTAAACGGGACAGGGGACGAGATACGCAGTATTTT. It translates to CASSKRDRGRDTQYF.